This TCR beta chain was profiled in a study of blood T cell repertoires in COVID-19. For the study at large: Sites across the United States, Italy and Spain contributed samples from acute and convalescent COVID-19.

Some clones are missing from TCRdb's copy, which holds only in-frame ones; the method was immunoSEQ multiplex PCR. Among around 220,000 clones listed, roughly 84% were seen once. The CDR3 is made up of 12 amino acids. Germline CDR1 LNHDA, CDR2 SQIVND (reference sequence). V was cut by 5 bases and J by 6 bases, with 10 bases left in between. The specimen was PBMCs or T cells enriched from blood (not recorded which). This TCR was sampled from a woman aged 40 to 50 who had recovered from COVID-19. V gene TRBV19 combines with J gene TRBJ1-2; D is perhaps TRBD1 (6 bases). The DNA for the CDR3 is TGTGCCAGTAGTCGGACAGATAATGGCTACACCTTC. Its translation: CASSRTDNGYTF. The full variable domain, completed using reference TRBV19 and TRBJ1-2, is DGGITQSPKYLFRKEGQNVTLSCEQNLNHDAMYWYRQDPGQGLRLIYYSQIVNDFQKGDIAEGYSVSREKKESFPLTVTSAQKNPTAFYLCASSRTDNGYTFGSGTRLTVV.